The 26 T cell receptor beta chains below all came from one sample that was sequenced in a study of blood T cell repertoires in COVID-19. Measured with immunoSEQ multiplex PCR; TCRdb has only the in-frame clones, and not every one. The sample includes approximately 110,000 clones, 86% seen only once; the top ten take around 5%. The source material was peripheral blood. The origin of the receptors is a human donor in a cohort sampled during active COVID-19.

The sample holds a few counts of this clone. The chain joins TRBV7-3 to TRBJ2-2; D might be TRBD1 (5 bases). This CDR3 has 13 amino acids. Germline V CDR1 and CDR2: SGHTA, FQGTGA. V lost 3 bases to trimming and J lost 5 bases, with 7 bases between them. The CDR3 nucleotides read TGTGCCAGCAGCTTTGACAGTACCGGGGAGCTGTTTTTT. It is translated as CASSFDSTGELFF.

This chain joins TRBV7-2 and TRBJ2-6; 7 bases are shared with TRBD1. The ends lost 6 bases at V and 4 bases at J; junction bases unmatched: 12. In germline, CDR1 is SGHTA, CDR2 FQGNSA. The length of the CDR3 is 17 residues. The CDR3 nucleotides read TGTGCCAGCAGTCTCGGACTTATAGGGGGCGGGGCCAACGTCCTGACTTTC. This codes for CASSLGLIGGGANVLTF.

The rearrangement joins TRBV6-1 to TRBJ1-6, with TRBD1 matching 7 bases. Germline V CDR1 and CDR2: MNHNS, SASEGT. After removal of 3 bases from V and 6 bases from J, the junction contained 8 bases not matched to a gene. CDR3 length: 16 amino acids. The CDR3: CASSDWDSNRNSPLHF. CDR3 DNA: TGTGCCAGCAGTGACTGGGACAGCAACCGTAATTCACCCCTCCACTTT.

This clone was counted a single time. The chain is built from TRBV27 and TRBJ1-2; no reliable D call. The ends were cut back, 3 bases at V and 8 bases at J, with 13 bases in the middle. Germline V gives CDR1 MNHEY, CDR2 SMNVEV (reference sequence). CDR3 length: 13 amino acids. This CDR3 reads CASSLRESGGYTF. The CDR3 DNA follows: TGTGCCAGCAGTTTGAGAGAGTCGGGAGGCTACACCTTC.

The chain employs TRBV28 and TRBJ1-2; 8 bases line up with TRBD1. This CDR3 spans 13 amino acids. Germline CDR1 is MDHEN and CDR2 is SYDVKM. J gave up 8 bases and V 6 bases, and 8 bases lay outside the gene matches. In DNA, the CDR3 is TGTGCCAGCAGCCGTCAGGGGGCGTGGGGCTACACCTTC. The encoded protein is CASSRQGAWGYTF.

The chain recombines TRBV20-1 with TRBJ1-5, with TRBD1 matching 7 bases. V was pared by 3 bases and J by 1 base, with 3 bases of the junction left unmatched. Germline V gene sequence: CDR1 DFQATT, CDR2 SNEGSKA (reference sequence). This CDR3 comprises 14 residues. The CDR3 DNA sequence: TGCAGTGCTAGTACGGGACAGAGCAATCAGCCCCAGCATTTT. It translates to CSASTGQSNQPQHF.

The rearrangement links TRBV27 to TRBJ2-5; D remains ambiguous. V shed 2 bases and J shed 5 bases, with 9 bases lying between them. The CDR3 sequence is 13 residues long. CDR1 is MNHEY, CDR2 SMNVEV, per germline (reference sequence). The CDR3 spells CASSLPPGETQYF. The CDR3 bases are TGTGCCAGCAGTTTACCCCCCGGGGAGACCCAGTACTTC.

The rearrangement joins TRBV14 to TRBJ2-1, with a weak D call TRBD2 (5 bases). The CDR3 contains 14 residues. The V gene lost 3 bases and the J gene lost 6 bases, with 12 bases spanning the gap. Germline assignment: CDR1 SGHDN and CDR2 FVKESK. DNA of the CDR3: TGTGCCAGCAGCCACCCGGACTTTCCCAATGAGCAGTTCTTC. It is translated as CASSHPDFPNEQFF.

This clone was seen a few times. CDR3 protein: CASSEEAGTTNSPLHF. The CDR3, as DNA: TGCGCCAGCAGTGAGGAAGCTGGGACAACGAATTCACCCCTCCACTTT. This chain uses TRBV10-1 with TRBJ1-6; D is possibly TRBD1 (6 bases). The CDR3 spans 16 residues. Per the germline V gene, CDR1 is WNHNN and CDR2 is SYGVQD (reference sequence). The V end was cut by 2 bases, the J end by 7 bases, with 15 bases between.

The rearrangement joins TRBV7-2 to TRBJ1-1; D is unresolved. V was cut by 3 bases and J by 0 bases, with 11 bases left in between. Germline CDR1 SGHTA, CDR2 FQGNSA. The CDR3 extends over 15 amino acids. The CDR3, as DNA: TGTGCCAGCAGCTTGGGCGCCAGTTTGAACACTGAAGCTTTCTTT. This gives the protein CASSLGASLNTEAFF.

The chain joins TRBV7-9 to TRBJ1-1; 7 nucleotides agree with TRBD1. The junction had 5 bases not matched to a gene; V was cut back by 4 bases and J by 6 bases. CDR1 SEHNR and CDR2 FQNEAQ come from the germline V gene (reference sequence). This CDR3 has 13 residues. CDR3 amino acids: CASSYQGEPEAFF. In DNA, the CDR3 is TGTGCCAGCAGCTACCAGGGGGAGCCTGAAGCTTTCTTT.

The chain couples TRBV10-3 to TRBJ2-1; 8 bases map to TRBD1. Germline CDR1 is ENHRY and CDR2 is SYGVKD. The trim removed 3 bases at V and 8 bases at J, leaving 12 bases unmatched. The CDR3 length is 16 residues. The CDR3 loop is CAISELWDRTSDEQFF. CDR3 coding DNA: TGTGCCATCAGTGAACTGTGGGACAGGACAAGCGATGAGCAGTTCTTC.

The J gene is TRBJ1-5, the V gene TRBV12-3 or TRBV12-4; tentative D call: TRBD1 (6 bases). V lost 6 bases to trimming and J lost 6 bases, with 12 bases between them. This CDR3 region has 13 residues. The CDR3: CASSPGVSQPQHF. In DNA form, the CDR3 reads TGTGCCAGCAGCCCAGGGGTCTCTCAGCCCCAGCATTTT.

This clone was counted once. The chain combines TRBV7-2 with TRBJ2-5, with D perhaps matching TRBD1 (5 bases). CDR1 SGHTA and CDR2 FQGNSA come from the germline V gene. V was clipped by 3 bases and J by 2 bases, with 10 bases between them. The CDR3 is 14 amino acids. The CDR3 region is CASSLAGRQETQYF. The CDR3 bases are TGTGCCAGCAGCTTGGCAGGGCGACAAGAGACCCAGTACTTC.

The chain combines TRBV5-1 with TRBJ2-7; the match to TRBD1 covers 7 bases. The CDR3 is made up of 14 amino acids. J lost 2 bases, V lost 2 bases, and 4 bases had no gene match. Germline lookup yields CDR1 SGHRS and CDR2 YFSETQ. The CDR3 DNA reads TGCGCCAGCAGCTTAACCCAGGGGGCCTACGAGCAGTACTTC. Translation gives CASSLTQGAYEQYF.

This chain joins TRBV7-9 and TRBJ1-4, with D unclear. The V and J ends lost 4 bases and 0 bases respectively, with 9 bases between them. The CDR3 sequence is 15 residues long. Germline-derived CDR1 and CDR2 are SEHNR and FQNEAQ (reference sequence). CDR3: CASSYNSATNEKLFF. As DNA, the CDR3 is TGTGCCAGCAGCTATAACAGTGCAACTAATGAAAAACTGTTTTTT.

The chain combines TRBV4-3 with TRBJ2-5; the match to TRBD2 covers 12 bases. The CDR3 is 19 amino acids. The J segment lost 2 bases and the V segment lost 0 bases, leaving 10 bases of the junction unmatched. Per the germline V gene, CDR1 is LGHNA and CDR2 is YSLEER. CDR3 loop: CASSQDLGLAGRRQETQYF. DNA for the CDR3: TGCGCCAGCAGCCAAGATTTGGGACTAGCGGGTCGGCGGCAAGAGACCCAGTACTTC.

This sequence joins TRBV27 and TRBJ2-7; possibly TRBD1 for D (5 bases). Germline loops: CDR1 MNHEY, CDR2 SMNVEV (reference sequence). The CDR3 contains 18 residues. Trimming took off 0 bases at V and 5 bases at J, with 23 bases between the two ends. CDR3 in amino acids: CASSLSGDLDTRDNEQYF. CDR3 DNA: TGTGCCAGCAGTTTATCTGGCGATCTGGACACCCGAGACAACGAGCAGTACTTC.

CDR3 DNA: TGTGCCAGCAGCACCGGGACAGGTCTTCCCGGGGAGCTGTTTTTT. It encodes CASSTGTGLPGELFF. V usage is TRBV11-2 and J usage is TRBJ2-2, with 8 bases aligning to TRBD1. J lost 6 bases, V lost 5 bases, and 8 bases had no gene match. Germline V CDR1 and CDR2: SGHAT, FQNNGV. The CDR3 has 15 amino acids.

The V call is TRBV2, the J call TRBJ2-7, with a possible D match to TRBD2 (7 bases). V lost 2 bases and J lost 0, with 11 bases in between. Germline V gene sequence: CDR1 SNHLY, CDR2 FYNNEI. This CDR3 is 15 amino acids long. Here the CDR3 DNA reads TGTGCCAGCAGTGAATGGGGGGGGCACTCCTACGAGCAGTACTTC. Residues: CASSEWGGHSYEQYF.

The chain has TRBV2 and TRBJ2-2; TRBD1 agrees at 10 bases. The germline V gene encodes CDR1 SNHLY and CDR2 FYNNEI. After removal of 6 bases from V and 2 bases from J, the junction contained 3 bases not matched to a gene. This CDR3 is 15 amino acids long. The DNA of the CDR3 is TGTGCCAGCAGGGAGACAGGGGGCAACACCGGGGAGCTGTTTTTT. Translated: CASRETGGNTGELFF. Supplemented by reference TRBV2 and TRBJ2-2, the full variable domain reads EPEVTQTPSHQVTQMGQEVILRCVPISNHLYFYWYRQILGQKVEFLVSFYNNEISEKSEIFDDQFSVERPDGSNFTLKIRSTKLEDSAMYFCASRETGGNTGELFFGEGSRLTVL.

The V and J genes are TRBV5-5 and TRBJ2-1, with 8 bases fitting TRBD2. Trimming cost V 4 bases and J 6 bases; bases outside gene matches: 18. Per germline, CDR1 SGHKS and CDR2 YYEKEE (reference sequence). The CDR3 is 18 amino acids. DNA for the CDR3: TGTGCCAGCAGCCAAACTAGCGACGGGAGGGCCTCTGTCAATGAGCAGTTCTTC. Translated, it gives CASSQTSDGRASVNEQFF.

The chain carries TRBV24-1 and TRBJ2-7, with D unresolved. CDR3 length: 15 amino acids. Germline CDR1 and CDR2: KGHDR and SFDVKD. The V end lost 4 bases, the J end lost 0 bases, and 12 bases lay between the germline ends. CDR3: CATSDPSDPSYEQYF. The CDR3 DNA is TGTGCCACCAGTGACCCCAGCGACCCCTCCTACGAGCAGTACTTC.

This sequence joins TRBV6-1 and TRBJ2-7; 9 bases fit TRBD1. V was clipped by 4 bases and J by 5 bases; unmatched bases: 12. Germline loops: CDR1 MNHNS, CDR2 SASEGT. This CDR3 is built from 16 residues. This CDR3 is CASSARPGTGFHEQYF. The CDR3 coding sequence is TGTGCCAGCAGTGCCCGTCCCGGGACAGGGTTCCACGAGCAGTACTTC.

This chain connects TRBV7-9 to TRBJ2-1; tentative D call: TRBD1 (6 bases). Germline-derived CDR1 and CDR2 are SEHNR and FQNEAQ (reference sequence). The V end was cut by 5 bases, the J end by 2 bases, with 13 bases between. The CDR3 runs 15 residues. CDR3 in DNA: TGTGCCAGCAGCCAGGGGTCTGGGGCCTACAATGAGCAGTTCTTC. Its translation: CASSQGSGAYNEQFF.

This clone turned up a few times. The chain uses TRBV7-9 and TRBJ1-2; TRBD1 matches 9 bases. V dropped 6 bases and J dropped 0; count of bases not matched to a gene: 2. Looked up from germline, CDR1 is SEHNR and CDR2 is FQNEAQ (reference sequence). CDR3 length: 14 amino acids. This chain's CDR3 is CASRGTGTNYGYTF. The DNA of the CDR3 is TGTGCCAGCAGGGGGACAGGGACTAACTATGGCTACACCTTC.